Here is one T cell receptor beta chain with its context. This CDR3 spans 12 amino acids. With 3 bases removed from V and 7 bases from J, the gap between germline ends came to 12 bases. CDR1 SQVTM and CDR2 ANQGSEA come from the germline V gene. The record originates from a study of long-term antiretroviral therapy in people with HIV. Only United States sites treated participants with HIV. Survey-level immunoSEQ v3.0 assays were run. Assay used: immunoSEQ multiplex PCR; TCRdb lists only in-frame clones, some missing. The sample contains some 20,000 clones, about 70% of which appear only once. The TCR sequence derives from a young man with HIV. This rearrangement joins TRBV29-1 to TRBJ1-2; weak D call: TRBD1 (5 bases). The material sequenced was unsorted PBMCs, taken 0.5 years before starting antiretroviral therapy. This CDR3 is CSVEWAGSGYTF. DNA of the CDR3: TGCAGCGTTGAGTGGGCAGGGTCTGGCTACACCTTC. Using reference TRBV29-1 and TRBJ1-2 for the parts outside the CDR3, the full variable domain is SAVISQKPSRDICQRGTSLTIQCQVDSQVTMMFWYRQQPGQSLTLIATANQGSEATYESGFVIDKFPISRPNLTFSTLTVSNMSPEDSSIYLCSVEWAGSGYTFGSGTRLTVV.